Reported below is one T cell receptor beta chain. The read terminates 3 residues ahead of where the CDR3 ends, so the germline J gene completes it. The repertoire was sequenced with immunoSEQ multiplex PCR; TCRdb's copy has only in-frame clones and lacks some. The sample holds roughly 31,000 clones. The data originate from a study of T cells in women clearing cervical HPV infection. CDR1 and CDR2 from the germline V gene are SGHTA and FQGNSA. CDR3 length: 13 amino acids. Cervical HPV DNA detected by MY09/MY11 PCR, typed by dot-blot. This sequence joins TRBV7-2 and TRBJ2-3; D is undetermined. The clonotype originates from a woman between 18 and 70 years old with a cervical HPV16 infection that either progressed to CIN3+ or cleared (not recorded which). Material: blood buffy coat. The CDR3: CASSPGHNQPQYF. CDR3 bases read: TGTGCCAGCAGCCCGGGTCACAATCAGCCG.